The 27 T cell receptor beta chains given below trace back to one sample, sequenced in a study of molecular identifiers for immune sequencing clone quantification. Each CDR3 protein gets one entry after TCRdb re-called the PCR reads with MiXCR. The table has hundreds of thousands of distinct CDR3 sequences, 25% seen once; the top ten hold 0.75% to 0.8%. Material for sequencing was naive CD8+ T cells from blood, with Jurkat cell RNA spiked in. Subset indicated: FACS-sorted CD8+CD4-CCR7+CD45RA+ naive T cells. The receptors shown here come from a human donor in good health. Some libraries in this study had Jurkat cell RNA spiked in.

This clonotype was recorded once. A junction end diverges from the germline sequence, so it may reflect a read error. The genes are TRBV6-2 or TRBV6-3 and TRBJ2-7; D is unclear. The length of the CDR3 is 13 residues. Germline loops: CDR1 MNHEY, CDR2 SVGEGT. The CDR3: CASSDASSYELYF. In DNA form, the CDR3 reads TGTGCCAGCAGCGACGCGAGCTCCTACGAGCTGTACTTC.

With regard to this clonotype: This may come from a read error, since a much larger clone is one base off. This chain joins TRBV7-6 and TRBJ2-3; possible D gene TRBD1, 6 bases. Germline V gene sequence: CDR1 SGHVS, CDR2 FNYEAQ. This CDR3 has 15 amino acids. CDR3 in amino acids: CVSSPEGQPTDTQYF. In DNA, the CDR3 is TGTGTCAGCAGCCCAGAGGGACAACCCACGGATACGCAGTATTTT.

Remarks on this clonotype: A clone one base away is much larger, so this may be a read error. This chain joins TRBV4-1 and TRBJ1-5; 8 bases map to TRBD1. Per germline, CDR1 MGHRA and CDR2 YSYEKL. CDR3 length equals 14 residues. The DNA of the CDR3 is TGCGCCAGCAGCGACAGGGGCGGTAGTCAGCCCCAGGATTTT. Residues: CASSDRGGSQPQDF.

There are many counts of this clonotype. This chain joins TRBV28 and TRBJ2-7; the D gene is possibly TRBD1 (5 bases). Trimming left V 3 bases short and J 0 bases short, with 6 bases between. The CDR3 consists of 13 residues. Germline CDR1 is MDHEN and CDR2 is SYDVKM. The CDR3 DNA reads TGTGCCAGCAGTTTCGACAGCTCCTACGAGCAGTACTTC. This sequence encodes CASSFDSSYEQYF. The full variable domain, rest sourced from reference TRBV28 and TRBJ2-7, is DVKVTQSSRYLVKRTGEKVFLECVQDMDHENMFWYRQDPGLGLRLIYFSYDVKMKEKGDIPEGYSVSREKKERFSLILESASTNQTSMYLCASSFDSSYEQYFGPGTRLTVT.

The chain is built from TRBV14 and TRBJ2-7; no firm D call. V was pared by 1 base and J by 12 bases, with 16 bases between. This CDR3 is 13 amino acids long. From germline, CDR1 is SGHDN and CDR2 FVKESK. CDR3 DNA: TGTGCCAGCAGCCAAGGGACCCCTGGTAGTCGGTACTTC. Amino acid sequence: CASSQGTPGSRYF. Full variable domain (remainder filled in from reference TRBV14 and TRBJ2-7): EAGVTQFPSHSVIEKGQTVTLRCDPISGHDNLYWYRRVMGKEIKFLLHFVKESKQDESGMPNNRFLAERTGGTYSTLKVQPAELEDSGVYFCASSQGTPGSRYFGPGTRLTVT.

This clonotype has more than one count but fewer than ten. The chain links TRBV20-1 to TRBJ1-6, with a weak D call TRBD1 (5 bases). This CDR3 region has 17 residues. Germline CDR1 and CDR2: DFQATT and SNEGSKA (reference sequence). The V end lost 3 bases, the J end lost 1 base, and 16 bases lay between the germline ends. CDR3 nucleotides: TGCAGTGCTAGGCCTGTTGGGGGATGGTCCTATAATTCACCCCTCCACTTT. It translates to CSARPVGGWSYNSPLHF.

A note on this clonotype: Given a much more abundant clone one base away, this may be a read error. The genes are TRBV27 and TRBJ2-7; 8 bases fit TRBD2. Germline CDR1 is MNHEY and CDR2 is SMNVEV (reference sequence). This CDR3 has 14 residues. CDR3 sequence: CARSTSGGSYEQYF. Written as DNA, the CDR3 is TGTGCCCGCAGTACCAGCGGGGGCTCCTACGAGCAGTACTTC.

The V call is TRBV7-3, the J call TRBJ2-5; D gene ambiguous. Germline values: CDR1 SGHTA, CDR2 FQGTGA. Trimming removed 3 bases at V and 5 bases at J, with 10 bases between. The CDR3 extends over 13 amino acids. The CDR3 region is CASSFQDGETQYF. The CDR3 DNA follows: TGTGCCAGCAGCTTCCAGGATGGGGAGACCCAGTACTTC.

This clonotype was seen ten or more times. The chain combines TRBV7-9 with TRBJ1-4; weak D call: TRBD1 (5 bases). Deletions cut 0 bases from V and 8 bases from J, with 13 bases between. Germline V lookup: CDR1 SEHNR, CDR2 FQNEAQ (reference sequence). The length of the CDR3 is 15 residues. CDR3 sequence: CASSLAEAGKEKLFF. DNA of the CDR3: TGTGCCAGCAGCTTAGCGGAGGCAGGGAAGGAAAAACTGTTTTTT.

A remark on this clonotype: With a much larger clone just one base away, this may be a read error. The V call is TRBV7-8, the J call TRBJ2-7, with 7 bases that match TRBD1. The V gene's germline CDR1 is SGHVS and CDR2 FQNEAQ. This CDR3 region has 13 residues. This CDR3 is CAGSSDRKDEQYF. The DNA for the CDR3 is TGTGCCGGCAGCTCGGACAGGAAAGACGAGCAGTACTTC.

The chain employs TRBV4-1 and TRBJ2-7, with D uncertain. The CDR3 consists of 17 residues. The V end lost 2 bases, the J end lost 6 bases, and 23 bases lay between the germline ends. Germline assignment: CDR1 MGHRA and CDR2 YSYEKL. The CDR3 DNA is TGCGCCAGCAGCCAAAAACCCCCAACGGAAGGTTTTGGCGAGCAGTACTTC. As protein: CASSQKPPTEGFGEQYF.

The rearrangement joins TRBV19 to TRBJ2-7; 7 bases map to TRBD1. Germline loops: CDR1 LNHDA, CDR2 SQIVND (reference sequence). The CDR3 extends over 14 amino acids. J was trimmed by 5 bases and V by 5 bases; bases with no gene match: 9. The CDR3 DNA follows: TGTGCCAGTAGTCTCCAGGGGCAGGGGGACGAGCAGTACTTC. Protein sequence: CASSLQGQGDEQYF.

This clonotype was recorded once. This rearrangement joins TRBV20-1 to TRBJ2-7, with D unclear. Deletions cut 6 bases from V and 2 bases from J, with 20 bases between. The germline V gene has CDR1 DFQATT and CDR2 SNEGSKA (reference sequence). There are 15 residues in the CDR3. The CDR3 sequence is CSAEPPTRAAYEQYF. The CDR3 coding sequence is TGCAGTGCCGAACCTCCTACAAGGGCAGCCTACGAGCAGTACTTC.

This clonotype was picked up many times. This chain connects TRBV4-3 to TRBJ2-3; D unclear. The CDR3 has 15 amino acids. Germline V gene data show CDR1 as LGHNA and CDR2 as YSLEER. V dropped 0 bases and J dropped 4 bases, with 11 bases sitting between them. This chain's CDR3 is CASSQDGPGSDTQYF. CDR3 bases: TGCGCCAGCAGCCAAGATGGACCAGGATCAGATACGCAGTATTTT.

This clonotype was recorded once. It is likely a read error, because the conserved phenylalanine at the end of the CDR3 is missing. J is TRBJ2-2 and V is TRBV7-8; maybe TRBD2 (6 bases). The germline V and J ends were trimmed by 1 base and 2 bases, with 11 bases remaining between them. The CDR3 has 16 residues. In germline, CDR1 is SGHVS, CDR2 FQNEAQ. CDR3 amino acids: CASSLGWGDNTGELFY. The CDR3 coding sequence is TGTGCCAGCAGCTTAGGCTGGGGGGATAACACCGGGGAGCTGTTTTAT.

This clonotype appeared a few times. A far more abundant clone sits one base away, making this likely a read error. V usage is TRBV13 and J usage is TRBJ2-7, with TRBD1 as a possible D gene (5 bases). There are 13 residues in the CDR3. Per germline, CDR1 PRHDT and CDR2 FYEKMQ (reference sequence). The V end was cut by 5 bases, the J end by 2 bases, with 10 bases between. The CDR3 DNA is TGTGCCAGCAGCCCGAGACAGACCTACGAGCAGTACTTC. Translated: CASSPRQTYEQYF.

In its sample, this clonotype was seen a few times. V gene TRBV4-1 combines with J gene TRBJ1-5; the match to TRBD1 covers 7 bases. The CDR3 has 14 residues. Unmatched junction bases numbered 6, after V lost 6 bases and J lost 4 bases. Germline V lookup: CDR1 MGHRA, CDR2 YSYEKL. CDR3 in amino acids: CASSHPGQNQPQHF. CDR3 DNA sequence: TGCGCCAGCAGTCATCCGGGACAGAATCAGCCCCAGCATTTT.

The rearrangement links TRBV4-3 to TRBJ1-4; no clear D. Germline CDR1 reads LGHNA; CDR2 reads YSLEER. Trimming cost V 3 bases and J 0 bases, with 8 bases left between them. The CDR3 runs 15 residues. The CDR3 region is CASSQSSATNEKLFF. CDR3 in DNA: TGCGCCAGCAGCCAGTCCAGTGCAACTAATGAAAAACTGTTTTTT.

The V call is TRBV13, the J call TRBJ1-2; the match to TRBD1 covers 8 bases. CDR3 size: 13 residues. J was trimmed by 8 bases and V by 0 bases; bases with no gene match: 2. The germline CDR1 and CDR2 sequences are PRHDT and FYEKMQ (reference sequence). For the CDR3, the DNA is TGTGCCAGCAGCTTAGGCAGGGGGCAGGGCTACACCTTC. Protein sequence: CASSLGRGQGYTF. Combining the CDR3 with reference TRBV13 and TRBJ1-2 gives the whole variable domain AAGVIQSPRHLIKEKRETATLKCYPIPRHDTVYWYQQGPGQDPQFLISFYEKMQSDKGSIPDRFSAQQFSDYHSELNMSSLELGDSALYFCASSLGRGQGYTFGSGTRLTVV.

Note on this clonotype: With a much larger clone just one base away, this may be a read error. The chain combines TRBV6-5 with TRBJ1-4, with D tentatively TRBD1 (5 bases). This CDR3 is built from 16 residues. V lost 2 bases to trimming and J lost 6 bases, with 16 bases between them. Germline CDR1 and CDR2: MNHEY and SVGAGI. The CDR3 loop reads CASSYGTAGTDEKLFF. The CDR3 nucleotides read TGTGCCAGCAGTTACGGGACCGCAGGGACGGATGAAAAACTGTTTTTT.

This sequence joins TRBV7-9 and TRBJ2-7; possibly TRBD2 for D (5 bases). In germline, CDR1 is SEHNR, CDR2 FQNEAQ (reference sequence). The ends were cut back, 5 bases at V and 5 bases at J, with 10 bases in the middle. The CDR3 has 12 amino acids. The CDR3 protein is CASSREGHEQYF. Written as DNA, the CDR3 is TGTGCCAGCAGCCGTGAGGGCCACGAGCAGTACTTC.

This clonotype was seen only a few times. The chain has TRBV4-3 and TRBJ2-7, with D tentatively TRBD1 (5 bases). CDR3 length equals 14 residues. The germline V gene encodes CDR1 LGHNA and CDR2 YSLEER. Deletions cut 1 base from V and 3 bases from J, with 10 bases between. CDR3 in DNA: TGCGCCAGCAGCCAAGGGCAGGGTGACTACGAGCAGTACTTC. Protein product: CASSQGQGDYEQYF.

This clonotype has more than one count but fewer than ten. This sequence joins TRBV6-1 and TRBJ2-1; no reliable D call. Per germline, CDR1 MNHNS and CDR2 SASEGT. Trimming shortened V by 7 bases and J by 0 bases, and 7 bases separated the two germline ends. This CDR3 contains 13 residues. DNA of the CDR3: TGTGCCAGCACTCGAAGCTCCTACAATGAGCAGTTCTTC. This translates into CASTRSSYNEQFF.

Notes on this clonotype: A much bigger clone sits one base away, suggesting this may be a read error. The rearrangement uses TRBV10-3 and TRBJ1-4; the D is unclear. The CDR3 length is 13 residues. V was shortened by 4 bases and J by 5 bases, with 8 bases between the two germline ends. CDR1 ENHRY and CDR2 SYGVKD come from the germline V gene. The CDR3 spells CAISGNPNEKLFF. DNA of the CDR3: TGTGCCATCAGTGGTAACCCAAATGAAAAACTGTTTTTT.

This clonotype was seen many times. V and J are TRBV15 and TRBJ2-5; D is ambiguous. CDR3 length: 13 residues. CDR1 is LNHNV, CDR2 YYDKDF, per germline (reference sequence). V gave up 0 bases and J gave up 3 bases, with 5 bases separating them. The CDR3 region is CATSRDPEETQYF. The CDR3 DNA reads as TGTGCCACCAGCAGAGATCCCGAAGAGACCCAGTACTTC.

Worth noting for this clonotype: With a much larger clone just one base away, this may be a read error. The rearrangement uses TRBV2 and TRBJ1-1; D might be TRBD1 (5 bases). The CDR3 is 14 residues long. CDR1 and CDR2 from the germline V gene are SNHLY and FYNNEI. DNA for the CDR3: TGTGCCAGCAGTGAAAGTATCAGGGTCACTGAAACTTTCTTT. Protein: CASSESIRVTETFF.

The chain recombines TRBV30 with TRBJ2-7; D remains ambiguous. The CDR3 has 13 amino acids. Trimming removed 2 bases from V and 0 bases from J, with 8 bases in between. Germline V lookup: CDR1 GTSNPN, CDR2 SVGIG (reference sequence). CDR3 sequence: CAWSLRRSYEQYF. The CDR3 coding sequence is TGTGCCTGGAGTCTAAGACGCTCCTACGAGCAGTACTTC.